The 27 T cell receptor beta chains given below trace back to one sample, sequenced in a study of regulatory T cells in long-lasting Graves disease. Sequencing libraries for TCR beta were prepared with iRepertoire HTBI primers and Arm-PCR of CDR3 regions. MiXCR, applied by TCRdb to the multiplex PCR reads, yields one record per CDR3 protein. This sample yields 600,000 to 850,000 distinct CDR3 sequences, of which about 30% are seen a single time; roughly 40% belongs to the top ten. The time point here: persistent/refractory GD, antithyroid drugs over 5 years with positive TRAb. Researchers made the TCR library from RNA that was extracted from PBMCs. The sample in question was peripheral blood mononuclear cells (PBMCs), obtained when the disease was refractory, from a patient treated with antithyroid drugs. All receptors come from a female donor with Graves disease.

V usage is TRBV7-9 and J usage is TRBJ2-7, with D perhaps assigned TRBD1 or TRBD2 (5 bases each). The CDR3 covers 14 residues. Germline CDR1 SEHNR, CDR2 FQNEAQ (reference sequence). The V end lost 8 bases, the J end lost 2 bases, and 16 bases lay between the germline ends. The CDR3 protein is CASAEGPPPYEQYF. The CDR3 DNA is TGTGCCAGCGCCGAGGGGCCCCCCCCCTACGAGCAGTACTTC.

The genes are TRBV6-2 or TRBV6-3 and TRBJ1-2; TRBD1 agrees at 8 bases. Germline V gene sequence: CDR1 MNHEY, CDR2 SVGEGT. The CDR3 extends over 14 amino acids. V lost 4 bases, J lost 4 bases, and 5 bases stayed unmatched. The CDR3 DNA reads TGTGCCAGCAGTTCCCGGACAGGGACCTATGGCTACACCTTC. It encodes CASSSRTGTYGYTF.

This clonotype came up many times. The chain combines TRBV7-2 with TRBJ1-6; D gene uncertain. Germline CDR1 reads SGHTA; CDR2 reads FQGNSA. The V gene lost 2 bases and the J gene lost 7 bases, with 12 bases spanning the gap. The CDR3 totals 15 residues. The CDR3: CASSLLRAGNSPLHF. For the CDR3, the DNA is TGTGCCAGCAGCTTACTTAGGGCAGGAAATTCACCCCTCCACTTT. Full variable domain (remainder filled in from reference TRBV7-2 and TRBJ1-6): GAGVSQSPSNKVTEKGKDVELRCDPISGHTALYWYRQSLGQGLEFLIYFQGNSAPDKSGLPSDRFSAERTGGSVSTLTIQRTQQEDSAVYLCASSLLRAGNSPLHFGNGTRLTVT.

The chain carries TRBV20-1 and TRBJ2-5, with 8 bases that match TRBD1. This CDR3 region has 14 residues. Germline loops: CDR1 DFQATT, CDR2 SNEGSKA (reference sequence). V lost 5 bases, J lost 5 bases, and 10 bases stayed unmatched. The CDR3 sequence is CSAWTGLLRETQYF. The DNA for the CDR3 is TGCAGTGCTTGGACAGGGTTGTTACGGGAGACCCAGTACTTC.

The chain has TRBV11-2 and TRBJ1-1; 7 nucleotides agree with TRBD1. This CDR3 contains 15 residues. J lost 9 bases, V lost 2 bases, and 12 bases had no gene match. CDR1 is SGHAT and CDR2 is FQNNGV in the germline V gene. The CDR3: CASSLKSGRGFQAFF. For the CDR3, the DNA is TGTGCCAGCAGCTTAAAATCTGGCAGGGGGTTTCAAGCTTTCTTT.

This clonotype appeared many times. V gene TRBV2 combines with J gene TRBJ1-2; 7 bases are a match to TRBD1. The germline V gene has CDR1 SNHLY and CDR2 FYNNEI. With 8 bases clipped from V and 3 bases from J, the junction kept 9 bases outside the gene matches. The CDR3 runs to 14 residues. CDR3 in DNA: TGTGCCAGCCTCAGCCGAGACAGGGACTATGGCTACACCTTC. This gives the protein CASLSRDRDYGYTF.

This clonotype was recorded many times. The chain combines TRBV2 with TRBJ2-7, with D tentatively TRBD1 or TRBD2 (7 bases each). CDR1 and CDR2 from the germline V gene are SNHLY and FYNNEI. The CDR3 extends over 14 amino acids. V was shortened by 2 bases and J by 4 bases, with 12 bases between the two germline ends. The CDR3 sequence: CASSEQRGQYEQYF. The CDR3 DNA follows: TGTGCCAGCAGTGAACAGCGGGGACAGTACGAGCAGTACTTC.

This clonotype came up many times. The chain carries TRBV7-2 and TRBJ1-3; D remains ambiguous. The CDR3 length is 13 residues. V was pared by 5 bases and J by 0 bases, with 5 bases between. Germline CDR1 SGHTA, CDR2 FQGNSA. As DNA, the CDR3 is TGTGCCAGCAGCCCCCCCTCTGGAAACACCATATATTTT. Its translation is CASSPPSGNTIYF. Looking up the rest from reference TRBV7-2 and TRBJ1-3 gives the full variable domain: GAGVSQSPSNKVTEKGKDVELRCDPISGHTALYWYRQSLGQGLEFLIYFQGNSAPDKSGLPSDRFSAERTGGSVSTLTIQRTQQEDSAVYLCASSPPSGNTIYFGEGSWLTVV.

This clonotype was observed at least ten times. V usage is TRBV20-1 and J usage is TRBJ1-4; 8 bases fit TRBD1. With 3 bases clipped from V and 8 bases from J, the junction kept 8 bases outside the gene matches. This CDR3 region has 14 residues. Germline V gene sequence: CDR1 DFQATT, CDR2 SNEGSKA (reference sequence). CDR3 nucleotides: TGCAGTGCTAGGCCCGGGACAGGAGGGGAAAAACTGTTTTTT. Translation: CSARPGTGGEKLFF.

V gene TRBV19 combines with J gene TRBJ1-5, with TRBD1 matching 7 bases. V trimming: 5 bases; J trimming: 3 bases; junction bases outside the gene matches: 4. From germline, CDR1 is LNHDA and CDR2 SQIVND (reference sequence). The CDR3 loop spans 14 amino acids. Written as DNA, the CDR3 is TGTGCCAGTAGTCAGGGGGGACCCAATCAGCCCCAGCATTTT. This gives the protein CASSQGGPNQPQHF. Looking up the rest from reference TRBV19 and TRBJ1-5 gives the full variable domain: DGGITQSPKYLFRKEGQNVTLSCEQNLNHDAMYWYRQDPGQGLRLIYYSQIVNDFQKGDIAEGYSVSREKKESFPLTVTSAQKNPTAFYLCASSQGGPNQPQHFGDGTRLSIL.

This clonotype was counted ten times or more. The gene calls are TRBV12-3 or TRBV12-4 and TRBJ1-5, with D tentatively TRBD1 (6 bases). V shed 6 bases and J shed 4 bases, with 19 bases lying between them. The CDR3 contains 16 residues. The CDR3 sequence: CASSPPRGGLNQPQHF. The CDR3, as DNA: TGTGCCAGCAGCCCTCCCAGAGGGGGGCTGAATCAGCCCCAGCATTTT.

This clonotype was seen more than once but under ten times. The chain joins TRBV5-1 to TRBJ2-7; D perhaps matches TRBD2 (6 bases). Trimming removed 3 bases at V and 3 bases at J, with 10 bases between. This CDR3 spans 13 amino acids. Germline CDR1 and CDR2: SGHRS and YFSETQ. The CDR3 region has the DNA TGCGCCAGCAGCTCTGGAGGGATCTACGAGCAGTACTTC. Translation gives CASSSGGIYEQYF.

This clonotype was seen a handful of times. This chain links TRBV7-7 with TRBJ2-5, with 9 bases lining up with TRBD2. Germline lookup yields CDR1 SSHAT and CDR2 FNYEAQ (reference sequence). J lost 6 bases, V lost 0 bases, and 11 bases had no gene match. This CDR3 is built from 17 residues. DNA of the CDR3: TGTGCCAGCAGCTTAGCCCTGCCGGCGGGAGGGCACCAGACCCAGTACTTC. It translates to CASSLALPAGGHQTQYF.

This clonotype showed up many times. V gene TRBV20-1 combines with J gene TRBJ2-5; TRBD2 aligns across 7 bases. Losses at the gene ends were 3 bases for V and 3 bases for J; bases not matched to a gene: 7. Per the germline V gene, CDR1 is DFQATT and CDR2 is SNEGSKA (reference sequence). This CDR3 comprises 14 residues. Written as DNA, the CDR3 is TGCAGTGCTAGGAGCACTAGCGCAGAAGAGACCCAGTACTTC. Residues: CSARSTSAEETQYF.

Ten or more counts support this clonotype. The rearrangement links TRBV12-3 or TRBV12-4 to TRBJ2-2; TRBD2 agrees at 7 bases. The length of the CDR3 is 13 residues. Trimming at V came to 7 bases and at J to 7 bases, leaving 6 bases not matched to a gene. As DNA, the CDR3 is TGTGCCAGCAAGGTTTCGGGAGGCGGGGAGCTGTTTTTT. Translated: CASKVSGGGELFF.

The V gene is TRBV7-9, the J gene TRBJ1-5; D is undetermined. Germline V gene lookup returns CDR1 SEHNR and CDR2 FQNEAQ (reference sequence). Trimming shortened V by 1 base and J by 4 bases, and 11 bases separated the two germline ends. This CDR3 comprises 15 residues. The CDR3 sequence is CASSLVGNRNQPQHF. As DNA, the CDR3 is TGTGCCAGCAGCTTAGTTGGCAATAGAAATCAGCCCCAGCATTTT.

This clonotype was recorded at least ten times. The J gene is TRBJ1-2, the V gene TRBV28; 8 bases map to TRBD1. There are 16 residues in the CDR3. Trimming at V came to 5 bases and at J to 2 bases, leaving 10 bases not matched to a gene. Germline CDR1 and CDR2: MDHEN and SYDVKM. The CDR3 spells CASSITGGQANYGYTF. The CDR3 region has the DNA TGTGCCAGCAGTATCACCGGGGGACAGGCGAACTATGGCTACACCTTC.

This chain joins TRBV27 and TRBJ2-5; D is undetermined. CDR1 is MNHEY, CDR2 SMNVEV, per germline (reference sequence). V was clipped by 8 bases and J by 2 bases, with 21 bases between them. CDR3 length equals 16 residues. This chain's CDR3 is CASSVFSVLGQETQYF. The CDR3 DNA sequence: TGTGCCAGCTCTGTTTTCTCAGTCCTGGGGCAAGAGACCCAGTACTTC.

This clonotype was seen more than once but under ten times. The chain has TRBV7-2 and TRBJ1-2; 8 positions agree with TRBD1. The CDR3 is 14 residues long. CDR1 and CDR2 (germline): SGHTA, FQGNSA. Unmatched junction bases numbered 6, after V lost 5 bases and J lost 4 bases. This CDR3 reads CASSHRTGPYGYTF. The DNA for the CDR3 is TGTGCCAGCAGCCACCGGACAGGGCCCTATGGCTACACCTTC.

This clonotype has just a few counts. The V call is TRBV20-1, the J call TRBJ2-7; TRBD2 matches 10 bases. This CDR3 has 16 residues. Trimming cost V 0 bases and J 1 base; bases outside gene matches: 6. The germline CDR1 and CDR2 sequences are DFQATT and SNEGSKA (reference sequence). The CDR3 here is CSARDRIAGGSYEQYF. CDR3 DNA: TGCAGTGCTAGAGATCGAATAGCGGGAGGTTCCTACGAGCAGTACTTC.

This clonotype appeared a few times. The CDR3 DNA is TGCAGTGGACTAGCGGACTCCTACGAGCAGTACTTC. Its translation: CSGLADSYEQYF. The chain uses TRBV20-1 and TRBJ2-7; 9 bases are shared with TRBD2. Trimming at V came to 7 bases and at J to 0 bases, leaving 1 base not matched to a gene. The germline V gene has CDR1 DFQATT and CDR2 SNEGSKA (reference sequence). The CDR3 loop spans 12 amino acids.

The table lists this clonotype with many counts. The DNA is left out, because the CDR3 cannot be placed on it with certainty; the CDR3 is given as TCRdb lists it. The V gene is TRBV28, the J gene TRBJ1-2; the table's D call TRBD1 went unverified against the DNA. Germline CDR1 reads MDHEN; CDR2 reads SYDVKM. The CDR3 totals 15 residues, both ends included. CDR3 in amino acids: CASSSSDSPNYGYTF.

This clonotype was detected a few times. The rearrangement uses TRBV24-1 and TRBJ1-5; D perhaps matches TRBD1 (6 bases). V lost 6 bases, J lost 7 bases, and 15 bases lay in between. Germline V gene sequence: CDR1 KGHDR, CDR2 SFDVKD. The CDR3 has 14 residues. The CDR3 is CATSTQAGGQPQHF. DNA of the CDR3: TGTGCCACCAGTACCCAGGCCGGGGGCCAGCCCCAGCATTTT.

This chain uses TRBV19 with TRBJ2-1; 8 bases fit TRBD1. The CDR3 runs to 14 residues. The V and J ends lost 8 bases and 2 bases, in that order; junction bases with no gene match: 5. Germline V gene data show CDR1 as LNHDA and CDR2 as SQIVND (reference sequence). The DNA for the CDR3 is TGTGCCAGTGCACAGGGGGTTACCTACAATGAGCAGTTCTTC. Translating it yields CASAQGVTYNEQFF.

This clonotype was found a few times. An end of the junction does not agree with germline; a read error may underlie this. V usage is TRBV19 and J usage is TRBJ1-1; 10 bases line up with TRBD1. The CDR3 has 15 residues. Germline V gene data show CDR1 as LNHDA and CDR2 as SQIVND (reference sequence). CDR3 protein: CASNRDRGLNTGAFF. The CDR3 nucleotides read TGTGCCAGTAACAGGGACAGGGGTCTTAACACTGGAGCTTTCTTT.

The V call is TRBV13, the J call TRBJ2-2; tentative D call: TRBD2 (6 bases). With 5 bases removed from V and 0 bases from J, the gap between germline ends came to 13 bases. From germline, CDR1 is PRHDT and CDR2 FYEKMQ (reference sequence). The CDR3 is made up of 16 amino acids. CDR3 region: CASSLIAEANTGELFF. In DNA, the CDR3 is TGTGCCAGCAGCCTAATAGCGGAGGCGAACACCGGGGAGCTGTTTTTT.

This clonotype was detected ten times or more. The chain carries TRBV2 and TRBJ1-2, with a possible D match to TRBD1 (5 bases). The CDR3 has 12 residues. CDR1 and CDR2 from the germline V gene are SNHLY and FYNNEI. Trimming removed 7 bases from V and 8 bases from J, with 14 bases in between. The CDR3 here is CASKRDPGGYTF. CDR3 DNA sequence: TGTGCCAGCAAGCGGGACCCAGGGGGCTACACCTTC.